This is a list of T cell receptor beta chains from one sample in a study of control samples from healthy donors and cancer patients. Method: immunoSEQ multiplex PCR; TCRdb's copy keeps in-frame clones and lacks some. The sample lists 150,000 or so clones, approximately 90% occurring once. Specimen: blood. Receptors originate from a man younger than 45 in good health. CDR3s include the opening cysteine and the closing phenylalanine or tryptophan. The order of the fields is V gene, clone size, J gene, D gene, CDR3 protein, CDR3 DNA. D genes are given only for firm matches. Only some rows state a clone size, as once, few, many or a class for expanded clones.

TRBV4-3	NA	TRBJ2-3	NA	CASSQDIRTDTQYF	TGCGCCAGCAGCCAAGATATACGCACAGATACGCAGTATTTT
TRBV6-2/TRBV6-3	NA	TRBJ2-2	NA	CASSRQGTGELFF	TGTGCCAGCAGCCGGCAGGGTACCGGGGAGCTGTTTTTT
TRBV13	NA	TRBJ2-1	NA	CASTIYNEQFF	TGTGCCAGCACGATTTACAATGAGCAGTTCTTC
TRBV3-1/TRBV3-2	few	TRBJ1-2	NA	CASSREGRTFYGYTF	TGTGCCAGCAGCCGCGAAGGGAGGACCTTCTATGGCTACACCTTC
TRBV29-1	few	TRBJ1-2	NA	CSVAESGYGYTF	TGCAGCGTTGCAGAGTCCGGCTATGGCTACACCTTC
TRBV19	NA	TRBJ1-4	NA	CASTVQGGEKLFF	TGTGCCAGTACGGTACAGGGAGGAGAAAAACTGTTTTTT
TRBV7-9	NA	TRBJ1-2	TRBD1	CASSLLGTVYGYTF	TGTGCCAGCAGCTTATTAGGGACAGTCTATGGCTACACCTTC
TRBV2	NA	TRBJ2-5	NA	CASSPGSRETQYF	TGTGCCAGCAGCCCCGGGTCCCGAGAGACCCAGTACTTC
TRBV6-1	NA	TRBJ2-5	NA	CASSDDRGGKETQYF	TGTGCCAGCAGTGACGACAGGGGAGGGAAAGAGACCCAGTACTTC
TRBV11-3	NA	TRBJ2-7	TRBD1	CASSPGTGTSEQYF	TGTGCCAGCAGCCCGGGGACAGGGACGAGCGAGCAGTACTTC
TRBV7-2	NA	TRBJ1-5	NA	CASSFYQSSNQPQHF	TGTGCCAGCAGCTTTTACCAGTCTTCCAATCAGCCCCAGCATTTT
TRBV3-1/TRBV3-2	NA	TRBJ2-1	NA	CASSQSGSYYNEQFF	TGTGCCAGCAGCCAAAGTGGGAGCTACTACAATGAGCAGTTCTTC
TRBV4-1	NA	TRBJ2-1	NA	CASSQDPRSEQFF	TGCGCCAGCAGCCAAGATCCGAGGAGCGAGCAGTTCTTC
TRBV4-3	NA	TRBJ2-7	NA	CASSQDLVLEAFYEQYF	TGCGCCAGCAGCCAAGATCTCGTACTAGAGGCATTCTACGAGCAGTACTTC
TRBV7-8	NA	TRBJ1-2	NA	CASSMTDRGGYTF	TGTGCCAGCAGCATGACCGATCGGGGAGGCTACACCTTC
TRBV7-9	NA	TRBJ1-6	TRBD1	CASQDWIGQGNSPLHF	TGTGCCAGCCAGGACTGGATCGGACAGGGGAATTCACCCCTCCACTTT
TRBV11-2	NA	TRBJ2-1	NA	CASSLGLDYSEQFF	TGTGCCAGCAGCTTAGGATTAGACTACAGTGAGCAGTTCTTC
TRBV7-6	few	TRBJ2-1	NA	CASSLAGPSLGEQFF	TGTGCCAGCAGCTTAGCGGGACCCAGCCTCGGGGAGCAGTTCTTC
TRBV19	NA	TRBJ1-5	NA	CASSIAGDALNQPQHF	TGTGCCAGTAGTATAGCAGGCGACGCTTTGAATCAGCCCCAGCATTTT
TRBV7-8	NA	TRBJ2-6	NA	CASSRGRRGLPGANVLTF	TGTGCCAGCAGCCGCGGGCGCAGGGGACTGCCTGGGGCCAACGTCCTGACTTTC
TRBV7-2	NA	TRBJ2-5	NA	CASSLSGGIETQYF	TGTGCCAGCAGCTTATCTGGAGGTATTGAGACCCAGTACTTC
TRBV7-2	NA	TRBJ2-1	NA	CASSFDASYNEQFF	TGTGCCAGCAGTTTTGATGCGTCCTACAATGAGCAGTTCTTC
TRBV7-8	NA	TRBJ2-7	NA	CASSHSGNYYEQYF	TGTGCCAGCAGCCATTCAGGGAATTACTACGAGCAGTACTTC
TRBV24-1	NA	TRBJ2-1	NA	CATSRGDAHNEQFF	TGTGCCACCAGTAGGGGGGACGCACACAATGAGCAGTTCTTC
TRBV6-1	NA	TRBJ1-3	TRBD1	CASSEARTGIRNTIYF	TGTGCCAGCAGTGAAGCGCGGACAGGGATAAGAAACACCATATATTTT
TRBV5-4	NA	TRBJ2-7	NA	CASSKSRGTYEQYF	TGTGCCAGCAGCAAAAGCCGGGGGACCTACGAGCAGTACTTC
TRBV19	NA	TRBJ1-5	NA	CASSPTVNSNQPQHF	TGTGCCAGTAGTCCGACAGTAAATAGCAATCAGCCCCAGCATTTT
TRBV18	NA	TRBJ1-2	TRBD1	CASLPPGQLYGYTF	TGTGCCAGCCTCCCGCCGGGACAGCTCTATGGCTACACCTTC